A single sample gave rise to the 8 T cell receptor beta chains below, sequenced in a study of cytomegalovirus exposure and HLA in healthy donors (dated by TCRdb to 2016 to 2017). The library was prepared using the immunoSEQ multiplex PCR assay. For the multiplex PCR, a mixture combining 60 forward primers for TCR Vbeta segments and 13 reverse primers for TCR Jbeta segments was used. TCRdb's version of the immuneACCESS table is confined to in-frame rearrangements and falls short of the full clone set. An unresolved V gene accounts for under half of the shortfall where checked; the remainder is of unknown origin. Across this sample there are over 150,000 clones, with around 80% seen only once. The ten largest account for around 4.6% of the sample. Input material: PBMCs. The receptor source for this set is a male donor in good health and CMV-seronegative.

The genes are TRBV4-1 and TRBJ2-6; possible D gene TRBD2, 6 bases. V was trimmed by 2 bases and J by 0 bases, leaving 14 bases between them. The germline V gene encodes CDR1 MGHRA and CDR2 YSYEKL. This CDR3 contains 18 residues. The CDR3 is CASSQTGTSNSGANVLTF. CDR3 nucleotides: TGCGCCAGCAGCCAAACCGGGACTTCCAACTCTGGGGCCAACGTCCTGACTTTC.

CDR3 bases: TGTGCCAGCAGCTTGGTGGTGGAGGGGAGGGGCACTGAAGCTTTCTTT. Translating gives CASSLVVEGRGTEAFF. V and J are TRBV5-6 and TRBJ1-1, with D perhaps TRBD1 (5 bases). Germline V gives CDR1 SGHDT, CDR2 YYEEEE. This CDR3 is 16 amino acids long. V lost 0 bases and J lost 4, with 16 bases in between.

The chain has TRBV19 and TRBJ2-5; 9 bases match TRBD2. Germline assignment: CDR1 LNHDA and CDR2 SQIVND (reference sequence). V gave up 4 bases and J gave up 2 bases; unmatched junction bases: 8. This CDR3 comprises 16 residues. The CDR3 spells CASSSVKAGGQETQYF. The DNA for the CDR3 is TGTGCCAGTAGTAGCGTAAAAGCGGGGGGACAAGAGACCCAGTACTTC.

The V and J genes are TRBV7-2 and TRBJ2-7; TRBD1 matches 8 bases. Trimming cost V 3 bases and J 3 bases; bases outside gene matches: 4. The length of the CDR3 is 14 residues. Per the germline V gene, CDR1 is SGHTA and CDR2 is FQGNSA. The CDR3 bases are TGTGCCAGCAGCTTCTCAGGGGGCGTCTACGAGCAGTACTTC. Its translation: CASSFSGGVYEQYF. Together with reference TRBV7-2 and TRBJ2-7, the CDR3 gives the full variable domain: GAGVSQSPSNKVTEKGKDVELRCDPISGHTALYWYRQSLGQGLEFLIYFQGNSAPDKSGLPSDRFSAERTGGSVSTLTIQRTQQEDSAVYLCASSFSGGVYEQYFGPGTRLTVT.

This sequence joins TRBV7-7 and TRBJ2-2; 9 positions match TRBD1. V lost 1 base, J lost 4 bases, and 4 bases stayed unmatched. CDR1 is SSHAT, CDR2 FNYEAQ, per germline (reference sequence). CDR3 size: 16 residues. The CDR3: CASSLVGTGSTGELFF. CDR3 in DNA: TGTGCCAGCAGCTTAGTTGGGACAGGGAGCACCGGGGAGCTGTTTTTT.

The chain couples TRBV11-2 to TRBJ2-3, with a possible D match to TRBD1 (5 bases). Trimming removed 0 bases at V and 0 bases at J, with 7 bases between. There are 15 residues in the CDR3. The germline gives CDR1 SGHAT, CDR2 FQNNGV. CDR3 residues: CASSLDRASTDTQYF. For the CDR3, the DNA is TGTGCCAGCAGCTTAGACAGGGCGAGCACAGATACGCAGTATTTT.

This sequence joins TRBV4-1 and TRBJ2-7; TRBD2 is a possible D gene (6 bases). V was cut by 3 bases and J by 2 bases, with 14 bases left in between. Per germline, CDR1 MGHRA and CDR2 YSYEKL. The CDR3 consists of 15 residues. CDR3: CASSHLLANTYEQYF. The CDR3 region has the DNA TGCGCCAGCAGCCACCTCCTAGCGAATACCTACGAGCAGTACTTC.

The rearrangement joins TRBV5-1 to TRBJ1-5; D uncertain. This CDR3 is built from 16 residues. Germline CDR1 and CDR2: SGHRS and YFSETQ. Trimming removed 0 bases at V and 0 bases at J, with 10 bases between. The CDR3: CASSLAGLDSNQPQHF. Here the CDR3 DNA reads TGCGCCAGCAGCTTGGCCGGTTTAGATAGCAATCAGCCCCAGCATTTT.